A single sample is the source of the 2 T cell receptor beta chains below, sequenced in a study of vaccination effects on CD4 cells after COVID-19. The assay was immunoSEQ multiplex PCR, and TCRdb's table has in-frame clones only and misses some. Seen here are some 17,000 clones, under 70% observed once, and the top ten hold over 9%. Antigens of these TCRs are unknown. Using viral peptide pools, the ViraFEST assay grew out antigen-specific CD4+ T cells prior to sequencing. The authors isolated CD4+ T cells after around 10 days of culture. Either the mRNA-1273 or the BNT162b2 vaccine was given to participants as two doses. The sample here was CD4+ T cells from PBMCs cultured with SARS-CoV-2 spike peptides, taken after COVID-19 vaccination. The source is a human donor who received a COVID-19 vaccine.

The gene calls are TRBV10-3 and TRBJ2-7; D remains unclear. This CDR3 contains 13 residues. V was pared by 0 bases and J by 3 bases, with 6 bases between. Germline CDR1 and CDR2: ENHRY and SYGVKD. The CDR3 DNA is TGTGCCATCAGTGAGTCGAAGGACTACGAGCAGTACTTC. Amino acid sequence: CAISESKDYEQYF.

V usage is TRBV7-9 and J usage is TRBJ2-1; 8 nucleotides align to TRBD2. Trimming cost V 0 bases and J 4 bases; bases outside gene matches: 5. The CDR3 is made up of 16 amino acids. Looked up from germline, CDR1 is SEHNR and CDR2 is FQNEAQ (reference sequence). The CDR3 sequence is CASSLARGAGYNEQFF. For the CDR3, the DNA is TGTGCCAGCAGCTTAGCGCGGGGGGCTGGGTACAATGAGCAGTTCTTC.